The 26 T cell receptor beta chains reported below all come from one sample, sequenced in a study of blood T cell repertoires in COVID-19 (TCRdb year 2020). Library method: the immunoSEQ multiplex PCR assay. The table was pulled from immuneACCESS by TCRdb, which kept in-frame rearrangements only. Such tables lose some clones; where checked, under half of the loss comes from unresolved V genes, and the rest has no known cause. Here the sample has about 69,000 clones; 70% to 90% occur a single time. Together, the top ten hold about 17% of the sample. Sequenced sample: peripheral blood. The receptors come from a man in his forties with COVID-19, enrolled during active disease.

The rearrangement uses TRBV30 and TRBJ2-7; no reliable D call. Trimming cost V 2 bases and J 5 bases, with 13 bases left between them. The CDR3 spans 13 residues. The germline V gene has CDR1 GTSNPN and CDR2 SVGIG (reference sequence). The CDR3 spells CAWSQAGRNEQYF. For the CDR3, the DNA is TGTGCCTGGAGTCAAGCAGGTCGCAACGAGCAGTACTTC.

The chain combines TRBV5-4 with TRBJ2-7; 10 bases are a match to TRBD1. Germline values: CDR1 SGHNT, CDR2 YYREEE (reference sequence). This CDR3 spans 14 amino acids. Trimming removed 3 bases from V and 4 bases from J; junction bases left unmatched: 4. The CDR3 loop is CASSYRDRGYEQYF. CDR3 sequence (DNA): TGTGCCAGCAGCTACCGGGACAGGGGTTACGAGCAGTACTTC.

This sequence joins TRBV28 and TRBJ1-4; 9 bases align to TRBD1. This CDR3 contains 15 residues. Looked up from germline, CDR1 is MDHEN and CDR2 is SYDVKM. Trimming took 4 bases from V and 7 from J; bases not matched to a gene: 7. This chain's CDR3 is CASSSPTGGSEKLFF. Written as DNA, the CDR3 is TGTGCCAGCAGTTCACCGACAGGGGGTAGTGAAAAACTGTTTTTT.

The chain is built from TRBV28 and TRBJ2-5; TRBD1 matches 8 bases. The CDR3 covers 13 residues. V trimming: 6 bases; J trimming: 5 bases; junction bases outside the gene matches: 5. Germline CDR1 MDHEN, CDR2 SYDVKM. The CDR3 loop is CASRRQGRETQYF. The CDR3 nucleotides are TGTGCCAGCAGAAGACAGGGGCGGGAGACCCAGTACTTC.

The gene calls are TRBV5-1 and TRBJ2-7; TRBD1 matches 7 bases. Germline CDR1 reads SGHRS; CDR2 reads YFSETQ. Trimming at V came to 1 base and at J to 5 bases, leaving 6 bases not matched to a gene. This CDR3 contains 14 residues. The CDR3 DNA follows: TGCGCCAGCAGCTTGCACAGGGGCGGCAACGAGCAGTACTTC. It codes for CASSLHRGGNEQYF.

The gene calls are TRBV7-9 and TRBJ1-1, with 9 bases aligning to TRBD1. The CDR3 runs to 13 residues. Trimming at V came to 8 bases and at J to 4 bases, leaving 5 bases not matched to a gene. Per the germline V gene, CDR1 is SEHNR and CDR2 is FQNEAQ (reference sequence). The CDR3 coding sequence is TGTGCCAGCTTGACAGGGGGGTCCACTGAAGCTTTCTTT. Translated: CASLTGGSTEAFF.

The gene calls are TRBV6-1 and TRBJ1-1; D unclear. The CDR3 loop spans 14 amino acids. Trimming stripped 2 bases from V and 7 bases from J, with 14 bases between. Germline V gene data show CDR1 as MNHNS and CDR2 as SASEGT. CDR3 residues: CASSEFRGPLEAFF. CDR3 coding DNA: TGTGCCAGCAGTGAATTCCGAGGTCCCCTTGAAGCTTTCTTT.

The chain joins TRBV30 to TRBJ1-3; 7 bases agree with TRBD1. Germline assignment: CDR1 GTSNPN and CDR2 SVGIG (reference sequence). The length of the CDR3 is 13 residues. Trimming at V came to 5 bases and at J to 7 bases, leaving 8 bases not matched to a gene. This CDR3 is CAWGPGGRNTIYF. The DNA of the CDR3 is TGTGCCTGGGGCCCAGGGGGTAGGAACACCATATATTTT.

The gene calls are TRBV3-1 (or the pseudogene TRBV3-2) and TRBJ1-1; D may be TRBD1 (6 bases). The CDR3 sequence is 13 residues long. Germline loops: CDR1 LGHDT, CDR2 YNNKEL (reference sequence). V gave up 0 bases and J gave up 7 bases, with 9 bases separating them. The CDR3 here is CASSQEGQFEAFF. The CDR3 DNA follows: TGTGCCAGCAGCCAAGAGGGACAATTTGAAGCTTTCTTT.

Here the CDR3 DNA reads TGTGCCAGCAGCCAAGATGGGGTTGGGAGGACCCAGTACTTC. Protein: CASSQDGVGRTQYF. The genes are TRBV3-1 (or the pseudogene TRBV3-2) and TRBJ2-5; D might be TRBD2 (5 bases). Trimming stripped 0 bases from V and 7 bases from J, with 12 bases between. This CDR3 spans 14 amino acids. Per germline, CDR1 LGHDT and CDR2 YNNKEL (reference sequence).

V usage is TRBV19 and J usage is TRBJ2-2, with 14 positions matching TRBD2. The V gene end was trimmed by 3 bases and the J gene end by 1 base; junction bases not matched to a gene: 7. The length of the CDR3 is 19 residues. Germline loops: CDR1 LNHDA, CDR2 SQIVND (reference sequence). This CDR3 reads CASSIGLAGGIRNTGELFF. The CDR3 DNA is TGTGCCAGTAGTATCGGACTAGCGGGGGGTATTCGGAACACCGGGGAGCTGTTTTTT.

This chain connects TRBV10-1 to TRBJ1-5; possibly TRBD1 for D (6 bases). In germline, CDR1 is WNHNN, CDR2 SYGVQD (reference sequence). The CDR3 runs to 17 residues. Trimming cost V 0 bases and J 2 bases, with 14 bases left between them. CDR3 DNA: TGCGCCAGCAGTGAGTCCGCGCGACACAGGGGCAATCAGCCCCAGCATTTT. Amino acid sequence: CASSESARHRGNQPQHF.

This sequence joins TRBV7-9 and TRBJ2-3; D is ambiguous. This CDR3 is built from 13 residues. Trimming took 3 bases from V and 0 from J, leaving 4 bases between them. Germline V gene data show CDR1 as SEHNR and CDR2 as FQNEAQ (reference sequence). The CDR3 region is CASSFGSTDTQYF. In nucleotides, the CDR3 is TGTGCCAGCAGCTTCGGGAGCACAGATACGCAGTATTTT.

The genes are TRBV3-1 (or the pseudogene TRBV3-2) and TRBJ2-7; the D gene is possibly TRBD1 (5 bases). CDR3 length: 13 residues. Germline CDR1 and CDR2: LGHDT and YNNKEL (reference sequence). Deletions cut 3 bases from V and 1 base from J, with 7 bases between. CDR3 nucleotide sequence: TGTGCCAGCAGCCATCGACAGTCCTACGAGCAGTACTTC. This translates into CASSHRQSYEQYF.

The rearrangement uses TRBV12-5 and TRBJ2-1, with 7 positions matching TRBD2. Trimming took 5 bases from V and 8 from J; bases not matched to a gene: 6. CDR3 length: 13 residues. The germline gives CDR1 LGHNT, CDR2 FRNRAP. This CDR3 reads CASGHGLDYEQFF. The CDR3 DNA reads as TGTGCTAGTGGTCATGGACTAGACTATGAGCAGTTCTTC.

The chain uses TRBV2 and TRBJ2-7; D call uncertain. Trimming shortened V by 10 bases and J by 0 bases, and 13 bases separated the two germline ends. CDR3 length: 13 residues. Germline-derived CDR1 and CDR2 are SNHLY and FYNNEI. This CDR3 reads CAMTRQSSYEQYF. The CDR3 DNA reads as TGTGCCATGACACGTCAGAGCTCCTACGAGCAGTACTTC.

CDR3 nucleotide sequence: TGTGCCTGGAGTGACGGCAGGGCGCGGGAAAAACTGTTTTTT. Translated, it gives CAWSDGRAREKLFF. This chain connects TRBV30 to TRBJ1-4; D perhaps matches TRBD1 (5 bases). Germline V gene data show CDR1 as GTSNPN and CDR2 as SVGIG (reference sequence). The CDR3 spans 14 residues. The V end was cut by 1 base, the J end by 8 bases, with 14 bases between.

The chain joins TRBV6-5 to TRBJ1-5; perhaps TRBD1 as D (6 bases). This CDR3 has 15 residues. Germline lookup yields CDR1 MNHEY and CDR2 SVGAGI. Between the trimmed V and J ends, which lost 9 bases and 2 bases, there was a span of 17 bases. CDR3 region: CASTGYDNRNQPQHF. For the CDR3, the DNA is TGTGCCAGTACAGGGTATGATAATCGCAATCAGCCCCAGCATTTT.

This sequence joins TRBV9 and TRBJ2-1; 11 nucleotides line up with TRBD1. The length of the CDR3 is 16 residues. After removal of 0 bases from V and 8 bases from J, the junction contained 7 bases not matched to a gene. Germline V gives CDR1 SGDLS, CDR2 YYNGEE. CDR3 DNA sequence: TGTGCCAGCAGCGTAGAAGTAGGGACAGGGGGAGATGAGCAGTTCTTC. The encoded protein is CASSVEVGTGGDEQFF.

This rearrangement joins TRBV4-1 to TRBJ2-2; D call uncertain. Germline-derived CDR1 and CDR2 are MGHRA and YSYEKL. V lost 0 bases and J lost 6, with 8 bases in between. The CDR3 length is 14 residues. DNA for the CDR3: TGCGCCAGCAGCCAAGATCGAGGTGCCGGGGAGCTGTTTTTT. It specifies CASSQDRGAGELFF.

For the CDR3, the DNA is TGTGCCAGCAGCTACGGGGAGGGAGGGAATCAGCCCCAGCATTTT. Protein: CASSYGEGGNQPQHF. The chain is built from TRBV7-9 and TRBJ1-5, with unresolved D. The CDR3 totals 15 residues. In germline, CDR1 is SEHNR, CDR2 FQNEAQ (reference sequence). Trimming removed 4 bases at V and 4 bases at J, with 14 bases between.

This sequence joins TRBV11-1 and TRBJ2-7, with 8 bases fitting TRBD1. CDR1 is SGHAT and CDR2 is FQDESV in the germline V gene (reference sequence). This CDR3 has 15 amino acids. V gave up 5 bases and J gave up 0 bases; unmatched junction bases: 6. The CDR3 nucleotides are TGTGCCAGCAGCCGCGGGACAGGTGGCTCCTACGAGCAGTACTTC. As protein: CASSRGTGGSYEQYF.

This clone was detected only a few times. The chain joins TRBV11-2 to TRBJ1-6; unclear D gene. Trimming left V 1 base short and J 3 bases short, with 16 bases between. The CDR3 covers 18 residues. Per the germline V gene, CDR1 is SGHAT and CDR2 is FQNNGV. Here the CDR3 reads CASSLGTATDYYNSPLHF. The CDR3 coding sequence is TGTGCCAGCAGCTTAGGTACTGCCACAGACTACTATAATTCACCCCTCCACTTT. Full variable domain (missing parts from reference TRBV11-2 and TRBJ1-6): EAGVAQSPRYKIIEKRQSVAFWCNPISGHATLYWYQQILGQGPKLLIQFQNNGVVDDSQLPKDRFSAERLKGVDSTLKIQPAKLEDSAVYLCASSLGTATDYYNSPLHFGNGTRLTVT.

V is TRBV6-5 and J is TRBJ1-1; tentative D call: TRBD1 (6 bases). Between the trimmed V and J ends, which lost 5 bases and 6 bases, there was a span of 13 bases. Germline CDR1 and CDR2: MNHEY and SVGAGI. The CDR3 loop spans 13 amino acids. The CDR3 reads CASSKQGIPEAFF. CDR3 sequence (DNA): TGTGCCAGCAGTAAACAGGGAATACCTGAAGCTTTCTTT.

The CDR3 loop reads CASSLTLTLETQYF. The CDR3 coding sequence is TGTGCCAGCAGCTTAACGCTAACGCTAGAGACCCAGTACTTC. This sequence joins TRBV11-2 and TRBJ2-5; D gene unclear. The CDR3 sequence is 14 residues long. Trimming left V 2 bases short and J 4 bases short, with 11 bases between. Germline lookup yields CDR1 SGHAT and CDR2 FQNNGV. Combining the CDR3 with reference TRBV11-2 and TRBJ2-5 gives the whole variable domain EAGVAQSPRYKIIEKRQSVAFWCNPISGHATLYWYQQILGQGPKLLIQFQNNGVVDDSQLPKDRFSAERLKGVDSTLKIQPAKLEDSAVYLCASSLTLTLETQYFGPGTRLLVL.

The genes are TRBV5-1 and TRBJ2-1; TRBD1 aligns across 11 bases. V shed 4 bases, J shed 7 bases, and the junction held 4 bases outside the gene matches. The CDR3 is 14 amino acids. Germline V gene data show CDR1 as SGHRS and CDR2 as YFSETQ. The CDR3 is CASSQGTGGNEQFF. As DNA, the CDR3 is TGCGCCAGCAGCCAAGGGACAGGGGGGAATGAGCAGTTCTTC.